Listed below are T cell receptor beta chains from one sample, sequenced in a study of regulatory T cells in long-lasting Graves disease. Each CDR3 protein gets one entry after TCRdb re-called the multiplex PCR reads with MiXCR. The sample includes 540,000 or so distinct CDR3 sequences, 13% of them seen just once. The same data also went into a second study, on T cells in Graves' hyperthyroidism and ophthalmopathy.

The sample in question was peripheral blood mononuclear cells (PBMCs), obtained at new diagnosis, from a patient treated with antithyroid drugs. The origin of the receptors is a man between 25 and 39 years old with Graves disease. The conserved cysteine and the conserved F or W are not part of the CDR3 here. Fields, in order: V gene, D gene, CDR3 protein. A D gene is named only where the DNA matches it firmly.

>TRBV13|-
ASSLEGTGEDTQY
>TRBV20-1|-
SAIWGTNEKLF
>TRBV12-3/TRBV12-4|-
ASSGGQFVETQY
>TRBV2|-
ASSAGGGEKLF
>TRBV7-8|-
ASSLASSTGNQPQH
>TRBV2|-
ASRRAVQGQPQH
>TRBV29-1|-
SVERGSGYEQF
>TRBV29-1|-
SVEEGFPSYEQY
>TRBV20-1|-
SARSAGTDTQY
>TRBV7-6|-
ASSSQEYDTEAF
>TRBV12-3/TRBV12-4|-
ASSLFSGPPNSPLH
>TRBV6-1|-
ASRPGRISNQPQH
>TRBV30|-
AWRSSTDTQY
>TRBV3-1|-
ASSQGMADYGYT
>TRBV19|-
ASTPGRGRNTEAF
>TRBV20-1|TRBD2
SALTGGKNIQY
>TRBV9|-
ASSPLDSYGYT
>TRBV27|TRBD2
ASTSPPGLAGVDEQY
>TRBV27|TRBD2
ASRRLAGVDEQY
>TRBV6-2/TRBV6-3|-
ASSPWGETQY
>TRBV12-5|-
ASGLGLPSTDTQY
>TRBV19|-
ASSMGESYEQY
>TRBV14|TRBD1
ASSTTGTVLYEQY
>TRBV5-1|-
ASSQTPANQPQH
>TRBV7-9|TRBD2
ASTLGVAGSDTQY
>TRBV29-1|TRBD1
SVTTGTGRQPQH
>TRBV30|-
AWSVFSSGNTIY
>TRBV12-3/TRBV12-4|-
ASQAEGGENERY
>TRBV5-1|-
ASSFSIRIETQY
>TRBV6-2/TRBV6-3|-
ASSLRQGASAGANVLT
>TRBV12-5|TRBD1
ASGRQGRKEAF
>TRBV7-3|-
ASSLWREYEQY
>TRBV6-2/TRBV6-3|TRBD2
ASSYAAGGGETQY
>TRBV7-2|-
ASSFLNTEAF
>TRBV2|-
ASSYRVTDQNIQY
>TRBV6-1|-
ASSEGQGAADTQY
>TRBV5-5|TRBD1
ASLRGHDGYT
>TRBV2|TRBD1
ASSPGQGLEAQY
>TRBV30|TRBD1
AWSPGGGQGHEKLF
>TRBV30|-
AWKGRTAGANVLT
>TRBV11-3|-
ASSLTGTIRYEQY
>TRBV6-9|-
ASSYIGYGYT
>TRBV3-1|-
ASSSLGVEEQY
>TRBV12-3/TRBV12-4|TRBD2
ASSLYGLALSETQY
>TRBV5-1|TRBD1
ASSLTQGQGVIGYT
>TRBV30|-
AWSYSNEQF
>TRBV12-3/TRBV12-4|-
ASSLTGQSTDTQY
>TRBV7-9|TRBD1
ASSFPVRQGETQY
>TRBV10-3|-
AISEDGASGANVLT
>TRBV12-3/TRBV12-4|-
ASKSYGTSGQPQH
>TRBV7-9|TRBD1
ASSSRDRDLRTDTQY
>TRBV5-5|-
ASSLGTPLTGELF
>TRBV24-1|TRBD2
ATSENLAGGSSTDTQY